The 29 T cell receptor beta chains below all came from one sample that was sequenced in a study of T cell changes during pregnancy in multiple sclerosis. Using immunoSEQ multiplex PCR, the repertoire was profiled, and TCRdb retains in-frame clones only, with some absent. The sample yields about 18,000 clones, more than 75% seen once. Material: CD8+ T cells from peripheral blood mononuclear cells, obtained after pregnancy. These receptors all stem from a female donor with multiple sclerosis, enrolled in a pregnancy study.

The V call is TRBV29-1, the J call TRBJ1-2; TRBD1 matches 11 bases. The J segment lost 8 bases and the V segment lost 6 bases, leaving 8 bases of the junction unmatched. CDR1 SQVTM and CDR2 ANQGSEA come from the germline V gene. The CDR3 sequence is 13 residues long. Here the CDR3 DNA reads TGCAGCGTCGTGGGGACAGGGGGGTTCGGCTACACCTTC. Translating it yields CSVVGTGGFGYTF.

This chain links TRBV5-6 with TRBJ2-3; 14 nucleotides align to TRBD2. Germline V gives CDR1 SGHDT, CDR2 YYEEEE. This CDR3 has 14 amino acids. V shed 6 bases, J shed 8 bases, and the junction held 5 bases outside the gene matches. The CDR3 bases are TGTGCCAGCATGACTAGCGGGGGGGGTGGTACGCAGTATTTT. Its protein product is CASMTSGGGGTQYF.

The chain combines TRBV9 with TRBJ2-7; 9 nucleotides align to TRBD1. This CDR3 is 15 amino acids long. The germline V gene encodes CDR1 SGDLS and CDR2 YYNGEE. The J segment lost 5 bases and the V segment lost 3 bases, leaving 9 bases of the junction unmatched. In DNA form, the CDR3 reads TGTGCCAGCAGCGGGGGGGACAGGGAGGTCCACGAGCAGTACTTC. Protein: CASSGGDREVHEQYF.

The V gene is TRBV7-9, the J gene TRBJ1-4; unclear D gene. Germline CDR1 is SEHNR and CDR2 is FQNEAQ (reference sequence). V was cut by 6 bases and J by 4 bases, with 18 bases left in between. The CDR3 is 16 residues long. The CDR3 spells CASRPAISDDNEKLFF. The CDR3 DNA is TGTGCCAGCAGGCCCGCGATCAGCGACGATAATGAAAAACTGTTTTTT.

In regard to this clone: At one end the junction does not follow the germline gene, possibly because of a read error. The chain joins TRBV6-5 to TRBJ1-2, with TRBD1 identical over 7 bases. CDR3 size: 15 residues. The V gene's germline CDR1 is MNHEY and CDR2 SVGAGI. The CDR3 loop reads CASSYSTGSKYGYTF. CDR3 bases: TGTGCCAGCAGTTACTCGACAGGGTCTAAGTATGGCTACACCTTC.

This clone appeared once. V gene TRBV6-6 combines with J gene TRBJ2-1; 9 bases are shared with TRBD1. The germline gives CDR1 MNHNY, CDR2 SVGAGI (reference sequence). The CDR3 loop spans 14 amino acids. V lost 4 bases to trimming and J lost 7 bases; unmatched junction nucleotides: 5. CDR3 in amino acids: CASSFGQGLNEQFF. The CDR3 coding sequence is TGTGCCAGCAGTTTTGGACAGGGGTTAAATGAGCAGTTCTTC.

The chain combines TRBV7-8 with TRBJ2-7, with TRBD2 matching over 12 bases. This CDR3 contains 15 residues. V was pared by 3 bases and J by 3 bases, with 3 bases of the junction left unmatched. The germline gives CDR1 SGHVS, CDR2 FQNEAQ. The CDR3 nucleotides are TGTGCCAGCAGCTTCGGGACTAGCGGGTACTACGAGCAGTACTTC. Protein: CASSFGTSGYYEQYF.

The chain uses TRBV7-3 and TRBJ2-7; 8 bases match TRBD2. V was clipped by 5 bases and J by 5 bases; unmatched bases: 5. Germline V CDR1 and CDR2: SGHTA, FQGTGA. The CDR3 is 13 amino acids. The CDR3 loop is CASSPGGVNEQYF. In nucleotides, the CDR3 is TGTGCCAGCAGCCCCGGGGGGGTGAACGAGCAGTACTTC.

This clone came up once. The rearrangement uses TRBV6-5 and TRBJ2-2; D is unclear. The length of the CDR3 is 14 residues. V lost 4 bases and J lost 1, with 7 bases in between. Germline values: CDR1 MNHEY, CDR2 SVGAGI. DNA of the CDR3: TGTGCCAGCAGTTGGTACAGGAACACCGGGGAGCTGTTTTTT. It yields the protein CASSWYRNTGELFF.

This clone was detected a few times. The chain joins TRBV27 to TRBJ1-1; TRBD1 aligns across 7 bases. This CDR3 spans 13 amino acids. From germline, CDR1 is MNHEY and CDR2 SMNVEV (reference sequence). The V and J ends lost 3 bases and 7 bases, in that order; junction bases with no gene match: 5. CDR3 sequence (DNA): TGTGCCAGCAGTTTTACGACAGGGTATGAAGCTTTCTTT. Protein product: CASSFTTGYEAFF.

The genes are TRBV28 and TRBJ2-7; the D gene is possibly TRBD2 (5 bases). In germline, CDR1 is MDHEN, CDR2 SYDVKM. This CDR3 region has 17 residues. The V end lost 5 bases, the J end lost 3 bases, and 23 bases lay between the germline ends. The CDR3 DNA reads as TGTGCCAGCAGTCCCACTAGACTTTCTCCTGATTACTACGAGCAGTACTTC. Translating it yields CASSPTRLSPDYYEQYF.

This clone appeared a single time. J is TRBJ2-1 and V is TRBV13; the D is unclear. There are 11 residues in the CDR3. Between the trimmed V and J ends, which lost 3 bases and 6 bases, there was a span of 3 bases. Germline CDR1 reads PRHDT; CDR2 reads FYEKMQ (reference sequence). The CDR3 loop is CASSFSNEQFF. The DNA for the CDR3 is TGTGCCAGCAGCTTTAGCAATGAGCAGTTCTTC.

The chain uses TRBV5-4 and TRBJ1-1; D is undetermined. Germline V lookup: CDR1 SGHNT, CDR2 YYREEE (reference sequence). This CDR3 contains 17 residues. Trimming removed 0 bases from V and 0 bases from J, with 15 bases in between. CDR3 residues: CASSLEIGDTMNTEAFF. The CDR3 DNA reads TGTGCCAGCAGCTTGGAAATCGGGGATACCATGAACACTGAAGCTTTCTTT.

J is TRBJ1-1 and V is TRBV7-9, with TRBD1 as a possible D gene (5 bases). Trimming shortened V by 1 base and J by 0 bases, and 15 bases separated the two germline ends. CDR3 length equals 17 residues. Germline CDR1 SEHNR, CDR2 FQNEAQ (reference sequence). The DNA for the CDR3 is TGTGCCAGCAGCTTAGGGCCCATAGACAGAATGAACACTGAAGCTTTCTTT. It yields the protein CASSLGPIDRMNTEAFF.

The genes are TRBV11-2 and TRBJ2-7; 9 bases match TRBD1. CDR3 length: 13 amino acids. Germline V gives CDR1 SGHAT, CDR2 FQNNGV. With V trimmed by 6 bases and J by 5 bases, 5 bases remained unmatched. The CDR3 sequence: CASRRDREDEQYF. The CDR3 coding sequence is TGTGCCAGCAGACGGGACAGGGAGGACGAGCAGTACTTC. Full variable domain (outside the CDR3, taken from reference TRBV11-2 and TRBJ2-7): EAGVAQSPRYKIIEKRQSVAFWCNPISGHATLYWYQQILGQGPKLLIQFQNNGVVDDSQLPKDRFSAERLKGVDSTLKIQPAKLEDSAVYLCASRRDREDEQYFGPGTRLTVT.

This chain joins TRBV7-3 and TRBJ2-1; possibly TRBD2 for D (5 bases). Germline values: CDR1 SGHTA, CDR2 FQGTGA. The CDR3 consists of 16 residues. Trimming left V 2 bases short and J 9 bases short, with 20 bases between. For the CDR3, the DNA is TGTGCCAGCAGCTTATTCGGGCAGCCGGGGATAGGTGAGCAGTTCTTC. This encodes CASSLFGQPGIGEQFF.

This chain uses TRBV28 with TRBJ2-1, with 7 bases aligning to TRBD1. The junction had 11 bases not matched to a gene; V was cut back by 8 bases and J by 4 bases. The CDR3 extends over 15 amino acids. Germline V gene lookup returns CDR1 MDHEN and CDR2 SYDVKM. The CDR3 sequence is CASAVPGQRYNEQFF. The DNA for the CDR3 is TGTGCCAGCGCAGTCCCGGGACAGCGGTACAATGAGCAGTTCTTC.

This sequence joins TRBV11-2 and TRBJ2-7; either TRBD1 or TRBD2 may supply D (5 bases each). The CDR3 covers 16 residues. In germline, CDR1 is SGHAT, CDR2 FQNNGV. V lost 4 bases and J lost 0, with 16 bases in between. This CDR3 reads CASSSEGLKGSYEQYF. CDR3 DNA sequence: TGTGCCAGCAGCTCAGAGGGGCTAAAGGGCTCCTACGAGCAGTACTTC. The whole variable domain, remainder taken from reference TRBV11-2 and TRBJ2-7, is EAGVAQSPRYKIIEKRQSVAFWCNPISGHATLYWYQQILGQGPKLLIQFQNNGVVDDSQLPKDRFSAERLKGVDSTLKIQPAKLEDSAVYLCASSSEGLKGSYEQYFGPGTRLTVT.

The CDR3 DNA reads TGCAGCGTTCTGTCTTGGACAGGGAATTTAGAAAACTATGGCTACACCTTC. This sequence encodes CSVLSWTGNLENYGYTF. The chain couples TRBV29-1 to TRBJ1-2; 8 bases align to TRBD1. The V gene end was trimmed by 5 bases and the J gene end by 2 bases; junction bases not matched to a gene: 16. The germline V gene encodes CDR1 SQVTM and CDR2 ANQGSEA. The CDR3 is 17 amino acids.

The CDR3 here is CASSPKLQNSGNTIYF. The CDR3, as DNA: TGTGCCAGCAGTCCCAAGTTACAGAACTCTGGAAACACCATATATTTT. The chain is built from TRBV28 and TRBJ1-3; D gene unclear. The CDR3 covers 16 residues. The ends were cut back, 5 bases at V and 0 bases at J, with 14 bases in the middle. Germline V gives CDR1 MDHEN, CDR2 SYDVKM.

The gene calls are TRBV15 and TRBJ2-1; a possible D gene is TRBD2 (6 bases). Germline values: CDR1 LNHNV, CDR2 YYDKDF (reference sequence). This CDR3 has 15 amino acids. V was trimmed by 5 bases and J by 7 bases, leaving 18 bases between them. The CDR3 bases are TGTGCCACCAGCCCCCGGGACTCGGAGGCTAATGAGCAGTTCTTC. This encodes CATSPRDSEANEQFF. Drawing the rest from reference TRBV15 and TRBJ2-1, the complete variable domain is DAMVIQNPRYQVTQFGKPVTLSCSQTLNHNVMYWYQQKSSQAPKLLFHYYDKDFNNEADTPDNFQSRRPNTSFCFLDIRSPGLGDTAMYLCATSPRDSEANEQFFGPGTRLTVL.

The gene calls are TRBV11-2 and TRBJ2-2; the D gene is possibly TRBD2 (6 bases). CDR1 is SGHAT, CDR2 FQNNGV, per germline. V was trimmed by 1 base and J by 3 bases, leaving 12 bases between them. CDR3 length: 16 residues. CDR3 residues: CASSLVGGRDTGELFF. The CDR3 coding sequence is TGTGCCAGCAGCTTAGTGGGAGGTCGTGACACCGGGGAGCTGTTTTTT.

The V gene is TRBV6-4, the J gene TRBJ2-3; D perhaps matches TRBD2 (5 bases). Trimming took off 6 bases at V and 6 bases at J, with 19 bases between the two ends. The CDR3 covers 15 residues. Germline loops: CDR1 MRHNA, CDR2 SNTAGT. CDR3 amino acids: CASSLKREGSDTQYF. The CDR3 DNA reads TGTGCCAGCAGCCTCAAGAGGGAAGGAAGCGATACGCAGTATTTT.

This clone was recorded only once. This rearrangement joins TRBV9 to TRBJ2-7; a weak D match, TRBD1 (5 bases). The germline V gene has CDR1 SGDLS and CDR2 YYNGEE. V dropped 3 bases and J dropped 0 bases, with 13 bases sitting between them. The CDR3 totals 15 residues. The CDR3 region is CASSASWGISYEQYF. The CDR3 region has the DNA TGTGCCAGCAGCGCCTCCTGGGGCATCTCCTACGAGCAGTACTTC.

V usage is TRBV5-8 and J usage is TRBJ2-7, with no clear D. Trimming cost V 6 bases and J 3 bases, with 10 bases left between them. Per germline, CDR1 SGHTS and CDR2 YDEGEE. The CDR3 sequence is 12 residues long. CDR3 sequence (DNA): TGTGCCAGCACCCTTCTCGGCTACGAGCAGTACTTC. Amino acid sequence: CASTLLGYEQYF.

V gene TRBV9 combines with J gene TRBJ2-7; D not resolved. The CDR3 loop spans 15 amino acids. The germline V and J ends were trimmed by 0 bases and 3 bases, with 13 bases remaining between them. Per germline, CDR1 SGDLS and CDR2 YYNGEE. For the CDR3, the DNA is TGTGCCAGCAGCGTAGTTGGTAGTCCTGACTACGAGCAGTACTTC. Protein sequence: CASSVVGSPDYEQYF.

This chain connects TRBV5-6 to TRBJ2-3; D uncertain. The CDR3 runs 12 residues. Per germline, CDR1 SGHDT and CDR2 YYEEEE. Trimming pared 0 bases from V and 4 bases from J, leaving 3 bases between. CDR3 protein: CASSLAPDTQYF. The CDR3 region has the DNA TGTGCCAGCAGCTTGGCTCCAGATACGCAGTATTTT.

V gene TRBV6-6 combines with J gene TRBJ2-3; 12 bases map to TRBD2. This CDR3 contains 15 residues. The germline CDR1 and CDR2 sequences are MNHNY and SVGAGI (reference sequence). The J segment lost 2 bases and the V segment lost 6 bases, leaving 3 bases of the junction unmatched. The CDR3 DNA follows: TGTGCCAGCAGCGGACTAGCGGGGCACACAGATACGCAGTATTTT. Translating it yields CASSGLAGHTDTQYF.

DNA for the CDR3: TGTGCCAGCAGCGATCAGGGTGCAGCTTACACTGAAGCTTTCTTT. It yields the protein CASSDQGAAYTEAFF. The J gene is TRBJ1-1, the V gene TRBV13; a weak D match, TRBD1 (5 bases). This CDR3 contains 15 residues. CDR1 PRHDT and CDR2 FYEKMQ come from the germline V gene (reference sequence). The V end lost 5 bases, the J end lost 3 bases, and 16 bases lay between the germline ends.